This is a list of T cell receptor beta chains from one sample in a study of blood T cells in healthy people across ages. Using its own MiXCR run on the 5' RACE reads, TCRdb lists one record per CDR3 protein. The sample contains 650,000 to 800,000 distinct CDR3 sequences, more than 40% of which appear only once. Sequenced sample: blood. These receptors all stem from a man in his sixties in good health. Each CDR3 is given with its conserved first and last residue. D genes are given only for firm matches. A clone size is listed for some rows: how often the clone was seen (once, few, many), or a class if it is expanded.

D gene	clone size	CDR3 length	J gene	V gene	CDR3 protein	CDR3 DNA
TRBD1	NA	15	TRBJ1-2	TRBV28	CASSGRGTGSYGYTF	TGTGCCAGCAGTGGACGGGGGACAGGCAGCTATGGCTACACCTTC
NA	NA	16	TRBJ1-5	TRBV3-1	CASSQGGPANSQPQHF	TGTGCCAGCAGCCAGGGGGGTCCGGCGAATTCTCAGCCCCAGCATTTT
NA	NA	16	TRBJ1-2	TRBV5-8	CASSLMPGGSRCGYTF	TGTGCCAGCAGCTTGATGCCAGGAGGCTCCCGCTGTGGCTACACCTTC
TRBD1	few	15	TRBJ2-1	TRBV6-5	CASRGQGFPYNEQFF	TGTGCCAGCAGGGGACAGGGGTTCCCGTACAATGAGCAGTTCTTC
NA	NA	13	TRBJ1-1	TRBV18	CASSPILVTEAFF	TGTGCCAGCTCACCAATCCTTGTGACTGAAGCTTTCTTT
NA	NA	13	TRBJ1-2	TRBV5-1	CASSLTDPRGYTF	TGCGCCAGCAGCTTGACGGACCCGCGGGGCTACACCTTC
NA	few	13	TRBJ2-1	TRBV10-3	CAIRPDSPDEQFF	TGTGCCATCAGGCCCGACAGCCCCGATGAGCAGTTCTTC
NA	NA	16	TRBJ2-5	TRBV14	CASSPRRAGLRETQYF	TGTGCCAGCAGCCCAAGGCGGGCCGGTTTGCGGGAGACCCAGTACTTC
TRBD2	NA	16	TRBJ2-7	TRBV4-1	CASSQDTSGVRNEQYF	TGCGCCAGCAGCCAAGATACTAGCGGGGTTAGGAATGAGCAGTACTTC
TRBD2	once	17	TRBJ2-4	TRBV15	CATSKDRSGGAGNIQYF	TGTGCCACCAGCAAAGATCGTAGCGGGGGGGCAGGAAACATTCAGTACTTC
TRBD1	NA	16	TRBJ1-2	TRBV24-1	CATSDPGQGMNYGYTF	TGTGCCACCAGTGATCCCGGACAGGGGATGAACTATGGCTACACCTTC
TRBD1	few	14	TRBJ1-5	TRBV7-2	CASSLQGTNQPQHF	TGTGCCAGCAGCCTACAGGGGACTAATCAGCCCCAGCATTTT
NA	few	18	TRBJ2-5	TRBV7-2	CAGSSSQGGSTSQETQYF	TGTGCCGGCAGCTCATCACAGGGGGGGTCTACCTCCCAAGAGACCCAGTACTTC
NA	few	17	TRBJ1-3	TRBV7-2	CASSLAPRGRSGNTIYF	TGTGCCAGCAGCTTAGCGCCTCGGGGCAGGTCTGGAAACACCATATATTTT
NA	NA	13	TRBJ1-2	TRBV5-4	CASSSDMDYGYTF	TGTGCCAGCAGCTCGGATATGGACTATGGCTACACCTTC
TRBD1	NA	16	TRBJ2-7	TRBV6-2/TRBV6-3	CASSYTGTGYSYEQYF	TGTGCCAGCAGTTACACGGGGACAGGATATTCCTACGAGCAGTACTTC
TRBD1	NA	15	TRBJ1-1	TRBV10-3	CAISPGQGANTEAFF	TGTGCCATCAGTCCCGGACAGGGGGCGAACACTGAAGCTTTCTTT
NA	NA	12	TRBJ1-2	TRBV2	CARHDGARGYTF	TGTGCCAGACACGACGGGGCAAGGGGCTACACCTTC
NA	NA	12	TRBJ2-7	TRBV2	CASSHDPYEQYF	TGTGCCAGCAGCCACGACCCCTACGAGCAGTACTTC
NA	NA	14	TRBJ2-5	TRBV5-8	CATSLSYTYFEQYF	TGTGCCACCAGCCTTAGTTACACCTATTTTGAGCAGTACTTC
TRBD2	NA	16	TRBJ2-4	TRBV6-6	CASSYGPRLAPSIQYF	TGTGCCAGCAGTTACGGACCGAGACTAGCGCCAAGCATTCAGTACTTC
TRBD2	once	14	TRBJ2-1	TRBV5-5	CASSFASGGGEQFF	TGTGCCAGCAGCTTCGCTAGCGGGGGGGGCGAGCAGTTCTTC